What follows is one TCR beta chain and its context. These data originate in a study of T cell responses to AZD1222 COVID-19 vaccine. There are 14 residues in the CDR3. Trimming cost V 3 bases and J 7 bases, with 16 bases left between them. Germline lookup yields CDR1 SGHDT and CDR2 YYEEEE. The table came from immunoSEQ multiplex PCR; TCRdb's copy has only in-frame clones and leaves some out. The data hold tens of thousands of clones, with approximately 85% observed a single time. The sequenced sample was peripheral blood, obtained on day 0 of MenACWY control vaccination. The chain links TRBV5-6 to TRBJ1-2, with D perhaps TRBD1 (5 bases). This clonotype was obtained from an adult in good health. CDR3 DNA sequence: TGTGCCAGCAGCTCGTCCCGGGGCGAGCGTGGCTACACCTTC. Its translation: CASSSSRGERGYTF.